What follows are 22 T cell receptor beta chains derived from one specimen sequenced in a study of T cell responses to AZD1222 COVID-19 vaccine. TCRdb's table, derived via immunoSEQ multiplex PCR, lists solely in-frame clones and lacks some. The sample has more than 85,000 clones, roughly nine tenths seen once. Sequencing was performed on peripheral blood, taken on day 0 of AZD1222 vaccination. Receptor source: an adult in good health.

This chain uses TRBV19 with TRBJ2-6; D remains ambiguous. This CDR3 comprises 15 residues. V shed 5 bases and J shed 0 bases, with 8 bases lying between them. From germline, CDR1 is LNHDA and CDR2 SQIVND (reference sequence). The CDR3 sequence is CASSSRSSGANVLTF. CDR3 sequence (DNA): TGTGCCAGTAGTTCCCGTTCCTCTGGGGCCAACGTCCTGACTTTC.

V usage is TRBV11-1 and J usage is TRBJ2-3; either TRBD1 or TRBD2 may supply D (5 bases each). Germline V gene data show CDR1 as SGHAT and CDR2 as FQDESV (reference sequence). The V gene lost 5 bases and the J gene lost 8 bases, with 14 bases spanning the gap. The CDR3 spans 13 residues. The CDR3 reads CASSRGDPGTQYF. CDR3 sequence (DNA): TGTGCCAGCAGCCGTGGGGACCCCGGTACGCAGTATTTT.

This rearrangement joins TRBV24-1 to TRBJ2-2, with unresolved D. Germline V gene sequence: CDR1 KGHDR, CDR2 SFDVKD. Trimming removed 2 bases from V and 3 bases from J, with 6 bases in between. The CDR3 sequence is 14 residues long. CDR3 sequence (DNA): TGTGCCACCAGTGATTCCTTTGACACCGGGGAGCTGTTTTTT. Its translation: CATSDSFDTGELFF.

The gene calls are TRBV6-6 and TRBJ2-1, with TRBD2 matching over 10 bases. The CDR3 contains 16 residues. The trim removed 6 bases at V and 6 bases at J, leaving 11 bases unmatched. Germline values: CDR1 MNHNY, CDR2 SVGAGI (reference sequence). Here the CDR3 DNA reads TGTGCCAGCAGATCTAAAGGACTAGCGGCCTTCAATGAGCAGTTCTTC. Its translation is CASRSKGLAAFNEQFF.

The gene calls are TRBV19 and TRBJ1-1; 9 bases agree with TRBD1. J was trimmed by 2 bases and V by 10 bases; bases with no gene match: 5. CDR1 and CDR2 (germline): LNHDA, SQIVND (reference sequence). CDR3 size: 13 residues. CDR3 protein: CATSDRGNTEAFF. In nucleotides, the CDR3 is TGTGCCACCTCGGACAGGGGAAACACTGAAGCTTTCTTT.

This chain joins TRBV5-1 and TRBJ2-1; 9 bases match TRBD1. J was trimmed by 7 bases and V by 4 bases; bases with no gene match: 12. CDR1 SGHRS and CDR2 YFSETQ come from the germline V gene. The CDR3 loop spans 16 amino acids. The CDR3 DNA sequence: TGCGCCAGCAGCGTTGGTCCGGGACAGGGAAATAATGAGCAGTTCTTC. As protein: CASSVGPGQGNNEQFF.

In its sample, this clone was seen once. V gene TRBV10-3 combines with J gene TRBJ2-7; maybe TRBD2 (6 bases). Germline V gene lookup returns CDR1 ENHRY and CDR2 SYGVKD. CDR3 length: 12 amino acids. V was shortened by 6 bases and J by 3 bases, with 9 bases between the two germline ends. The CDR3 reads CAIRAGNYEQYF. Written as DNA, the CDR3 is TGTGCCATCAGGGCGGGGAACTACGAGCAGTACTTC.

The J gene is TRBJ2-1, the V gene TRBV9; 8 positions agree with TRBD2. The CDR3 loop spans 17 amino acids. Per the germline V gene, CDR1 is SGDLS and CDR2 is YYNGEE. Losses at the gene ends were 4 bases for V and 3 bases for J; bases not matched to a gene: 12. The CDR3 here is CASSPREGGAIYNEQFF. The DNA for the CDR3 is TGTGCCAGCAGCCCCCGGGAGGGGGGGGCGATCTACAATGAGCAGTTCTTC.

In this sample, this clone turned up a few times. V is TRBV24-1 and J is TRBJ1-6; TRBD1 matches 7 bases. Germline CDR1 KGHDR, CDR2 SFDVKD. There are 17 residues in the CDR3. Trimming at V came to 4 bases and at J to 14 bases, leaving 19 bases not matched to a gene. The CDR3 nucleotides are TGTGCCACCAGTGAACCGACAGGGCTTTTTAGTTTTTGTACCCTCCACTTT. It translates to CATSEPTGLFSFCTLHF.

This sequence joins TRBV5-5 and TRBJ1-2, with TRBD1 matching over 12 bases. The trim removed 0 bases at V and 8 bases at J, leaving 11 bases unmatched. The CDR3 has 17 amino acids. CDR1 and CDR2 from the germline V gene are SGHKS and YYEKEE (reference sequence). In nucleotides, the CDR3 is TGTGCCAGCAGCTTGGTGGGACAGGGGGCCCTGCCGGTAGGCTACACCTTC. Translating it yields CASSLVGQGALPVGYTF.

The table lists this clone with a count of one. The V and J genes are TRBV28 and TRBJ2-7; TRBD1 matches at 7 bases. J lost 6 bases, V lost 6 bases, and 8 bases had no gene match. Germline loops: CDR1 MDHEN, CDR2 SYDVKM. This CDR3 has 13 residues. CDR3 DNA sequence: TGTGCCAGCAGACTTAAAGGGGGCGTCGAGCAGTACTTC. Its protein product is CASRLKGGVEQYF.

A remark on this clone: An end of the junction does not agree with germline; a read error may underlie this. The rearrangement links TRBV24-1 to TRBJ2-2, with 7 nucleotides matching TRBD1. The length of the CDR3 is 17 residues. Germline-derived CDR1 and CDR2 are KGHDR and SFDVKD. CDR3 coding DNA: TGTGCCACCAGTGATGTAACAGGGGCTCCGAACACCGGGGAGCTATTTTTT. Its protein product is CATSDVTGAPNTGELFF.

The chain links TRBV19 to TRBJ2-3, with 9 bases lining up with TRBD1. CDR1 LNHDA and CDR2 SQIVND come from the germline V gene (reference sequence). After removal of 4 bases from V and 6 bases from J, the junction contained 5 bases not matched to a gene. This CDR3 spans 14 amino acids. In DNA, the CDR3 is TGTGCCAGTAGTACACAGGGGGCCGGTGATACGCAGTATTTT. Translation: CASSTQGAGDTQYF.

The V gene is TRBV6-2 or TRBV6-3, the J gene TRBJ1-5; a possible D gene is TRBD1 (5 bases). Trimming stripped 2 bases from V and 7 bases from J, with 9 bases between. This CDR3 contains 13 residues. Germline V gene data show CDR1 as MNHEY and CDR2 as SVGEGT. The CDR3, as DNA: TGTGCCAGCAGTTACGGGGGGTCGCAGCCCCAGCATTTT. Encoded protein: CASSYGGSQPQHF.

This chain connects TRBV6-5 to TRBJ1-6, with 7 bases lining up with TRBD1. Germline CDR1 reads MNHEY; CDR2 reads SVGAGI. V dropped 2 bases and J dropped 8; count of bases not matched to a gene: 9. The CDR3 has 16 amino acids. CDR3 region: CASSYGTAPRDSPLHF. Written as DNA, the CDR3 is TGTGCCAGCAGTTACGGGACAGCTCCGAGGGATTCACCCCTCCACTTT.

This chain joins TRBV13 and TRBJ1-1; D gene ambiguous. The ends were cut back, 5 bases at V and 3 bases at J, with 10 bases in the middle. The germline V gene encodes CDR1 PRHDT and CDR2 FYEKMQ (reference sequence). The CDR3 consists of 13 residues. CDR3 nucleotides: TGTGCCAGCAGCATACGACACCACACTGAAGCTTTCTTT. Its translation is CASSIRHHTEAFF.

The CDR3 reads CAWSVQGRKHF. CDR3 nucleotide sequence: TGTGCCTGGAGTGTACAGGGCAGAAAGCATTTT. V gene TRBV30 combines with J gene TRBJ1-5, with TRBD1 as a possible D gene (6 bases). Trimming left V 0 bases short and J 14 bases short, with 11 bases between. CDR1 and CDR2 (germline): GTSNPN, SVGIG (reference sequence). The CDR3 loop spans 11 amino acids.

The CDR3 loop is CASSYGSGNQPQHF. CDR3 nucleotides: TGTGCCAGCAGTTACGGTTCGGGGAATCAGCCCCAGCATTTT. The gene calls are TRBV6-2 or TRBV6-3 and TRBJ1-5; D not resolved. The CDR3 contains 14 residues. Trimming took off 2 bases at V and 4 bases at J, with 9 bases between the two ends. Germline CDR1 is MNHEY and CDR2 is SVGEGT.

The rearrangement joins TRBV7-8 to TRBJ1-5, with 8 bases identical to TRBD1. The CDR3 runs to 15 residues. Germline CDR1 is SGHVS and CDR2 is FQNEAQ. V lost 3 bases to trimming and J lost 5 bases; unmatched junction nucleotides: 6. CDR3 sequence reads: CASSFTGGEDQPQHF. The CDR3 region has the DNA TGTGCCAGCAGCTTCACAGGGGGAGAGGATCAGCCCCAGCATTTT.

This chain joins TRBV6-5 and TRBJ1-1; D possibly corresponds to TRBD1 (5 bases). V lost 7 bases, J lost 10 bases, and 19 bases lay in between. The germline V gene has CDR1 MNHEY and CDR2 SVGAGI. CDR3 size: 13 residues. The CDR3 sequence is CASNSRGAAVAFF. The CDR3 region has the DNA TGTGCCAGCAATTCGAGAGGGGCGGCGGTAGCTTTCTTT.

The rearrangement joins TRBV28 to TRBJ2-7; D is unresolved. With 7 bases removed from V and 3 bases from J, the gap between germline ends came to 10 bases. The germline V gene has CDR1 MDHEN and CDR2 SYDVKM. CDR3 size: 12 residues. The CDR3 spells CASKITGYEQYF. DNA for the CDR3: TGTGCCAGCAAAATTACTGGCTACGAGCAGTACTTC.

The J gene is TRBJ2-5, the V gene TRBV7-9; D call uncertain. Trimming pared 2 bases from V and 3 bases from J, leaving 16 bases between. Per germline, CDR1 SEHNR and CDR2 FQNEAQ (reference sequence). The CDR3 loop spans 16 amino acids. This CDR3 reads CASSLIPRREEETQYF. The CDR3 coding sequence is TGTGCCAGCAGCTTAATTCCAAGGCGCGAGGAAGAGACCCAGTACTTC.